These 20 T cell receptor beta chains were all obtained from the same sample, sequenced in a study of blood T cell repertoires in COVID-19. Some clones are missing from TCRdb's copy, which holds only in-frame ones; the method was immunoSEQ multiplex PCR. The sample has approximately 150,000 clones; roughly 80% are singletons. Sequencing was performed on PBMCs or T cells enriched from blood (not recorded which). Every receptor here comes from a man aged 40-49 years with acute COVID-19.

The V call is TRBV7-9, the J call TRBJ2-7; TRBD1 matches 12 bases. This CDR3 is built from 15 residues. V shed 5 bases and J 6 bases; nucleotides not matched to a gene: 8. CDR1 SEHNR and CDR2 FQNEAQ come from the germline V gene (reference sequence). For the CDR3, the DNA is TGTGCCAGCAGCGCCGGGGACAGGGGGCGCGGCGAGCAGTACTTC. It specifies CASSAGDRGRGEQYF.

The rearrangement joins TRBV30 to TRBJ2-1; 8 bases agree with TRBD1. J gave up 6 bases and V 3 bases, and 4 bases lay outside the gene matches. This CDR3 contains 13 residues. Germline loops: CDR1 GTSNPN, CDR2 SVGIG (reference sequence). The CDR3, as DNA: TGTGCCTGGAGCAGGGGGCGAGTCAATGAGCAGTTCTTC. It translates to CAWSRGRVNEQFF.

The chain joins TRBV5-1 to TRBJ1-3; TRBD1 agrees at 9 bases. J gave up 4 bases and V 4 bases, and 6 bases lay outside the gene matches. Germline V gene data show CDR1 as SGHRS and CDR2 as YFSETQ. The CDR3 is made up of 15 amino acids. The DNA of the CDR3 is TGCGCCAGCAGCCCCGGGACAGGGACAGGAAACACCATATATTTT. Encoded protein: CASSPGTGTGNTIYF.

The chain carries TRBV5-1 and TRBJ2-5, with TRBD1 identical over 9 bases. V trimming: 1 base; J trimming: 4 bases; junction bases outside the gene matches: 8. The germline CDR1 and CDR2 sequences are SGHRS and YFSETQ. The CDR3 contains 16 residues. The CDR3 loop reads CASSLRGQGFGETQYF. As DNA, the CDR3 is TGCGCCAGCAGCTTGAGGGGACAGGGTTTCGGAGAGACCCAGTACTTC.

This chain uses TRBV12-3 or TRBV12-4 with TRBJ1-2, with no clear D. This CDR3 is built from 13 residues. Trimming pared 1 base from V and 4 bases from J, leaving 7 bases between. CDR3: CASSLGQVYGYTF. The CDR3 nucleotides read TGTGCCAGCAGTTTAGGCCAGGTCTATGGCTACACCTTC.

CDR3 in amino acids: CASSFSTRGNSPLHF. Written as DNA, the CDR3 is TGTGCCAGCAGCTTTAGTACAAGGGGAAATTCACCCCTCCACTTT. This sequence joins TRBV11-2 and TRBJ1-6, with a weak D call TRBD1 (5 bases). Germline CDR1 is SGHAT and CDR2 is FQNNGV. V was shortened by 3 bases and J by 7 bases, with 13 bases between the two germline ends. The CDR3 runs 15 residues. The entire variable domain, with the rest obtained from reference TRBV11-2 and TRBJ1-6, is as follows: EAGVAQSPRYKIIEKRQSVAFWCNPISGHATLYWYQQILGQGPKLLIQFQNNGVVDDSQLPKDRFSAERLKGVDSTLKIQPAKLEDSAVYLCASSFSTRGNSPLHFGNGTRLTVT.

The rearrangement joins TRBV7-3 to TRBJ2-3, with 11 bases identical to TRBD2. This CDR3 region has 16 residues. Germline trimming cut 5 bases from V and 2 bases from J; bases unmatched to any gene: 6. The germline V gene encodes CDR1 SGHTA and CDR2 FQGTGA. In DNA, the CDR3 is TGTGCCAGCAGCACCGCTAGCGGGGGGAACACAGATACGCAGTATTTT. Its protein product is CASSTASGGNTDTQYF.

The V gene is TRBV5-1, the J gene TRBJ2-5; D is possibly TRBD1 (5 bases). Trimming removed 4 bases at V and 2 bases at J, with 18 bases between. Germline V lookup: CDR1 SGHRS, CDR2 YFSETQ. This CDR3 contains 16 residues. CDR3 loop: CASSPGVWQGQETQYF. The CDR3 DNA reads as TGCGCCAGCAGCCCGGGTGTTTGGCAGGGTCAAGAGACCCAGTACTTC.

The J gene is TRBJ1-5, the V gene TRBV5-8, with D hard to call. Germline CDR1 is SGHTS and CDR2 is YDEGEE. Trimming left V 1 base short and J 7 bases short, with 12 bases between. This CDR3 comprises 14 residues. The CDR3 sequence: CASSLWREVQPQHF. The CDR3 DNA reads TGTGCCAGCAGCTTGTGGAGGGAAGTACAGCCCCAGCATTTT.

V is TRBV7-2 and J is TRBJ2-7; the D is unclear. Germline V gives CDR1 SGHTA, CDR2 FQGNSA. Trimming took 1 base from V and 5 from J, leaving 6 bases between them. The CDR3 runs to 12 residues. The CDR3 region has the DNA TGTGCCAGCAGCTTAGACCTAAACGAGCAGTACTTC. Translating gives CASSLDLNEQYF.

Only a few counts were recorded for this clone. The chain has TRBV25-1 and TRBJ2-2; maybe TRBD2 (6 bases). CDR3 length equals 16 residues. Germline V gene lookup returns CDR1 MGHDK and CDR2 SYGVNS. V was cut by 6 bases and J by 4 bases, with 18 bases left in between. The CDR3 spells CASSSILGGTTGELFF. CDR3 nucleotides: TGTGCCAGCAGCTCAATACTTGGGGGGACCACCGGGGAGCTGTTTTTT.

CDR3 in amino acids: CASSASSGTSGSWNEQFF. CDR3 nucleotide sequence: TGTGCCAGCAGCGCCTCCTCCGGGACTAGCGGGAGTTGGAATGAGCAGTTCTTC. The chain joins TRBV7-6 to TRBJ2-1; TRBD2 aligns across 14 bases. CDR3 length: 18 amino acids. V shed 5 bases, J shed 7 bases, and the junction held 13 bases outside the gene matches. Germline V gene data show CDR1 as SGHVS and CDR2 as FNYEAQ.

The gene calls are TRBV7-2 and TRBJ1-4; a weak D match, TRBD1 (5 bases). The CDR3 totals 13 residues. Germline CDR1 reads SGHTA; CDR2 reads FQGNSA. Trimming stripped 7 bases from V and 6 bases from J, with 12 bases between. CDR3 sequence: CASTLGQHEKLFF. The CDR3 DNA reads as TGTGCCAGCACACTCGGACAACATGAAAAACTGTTTTTT.

The chain couples TRBV12-3 or TRBV12-4 to TRBJ2-7, with 7 bases fitting TRBD1. The CDR3 sequence is 13 residues long. V lost 6 bases, J lost 5 bases, and 7 bases stayed unmatched. The CDR3 DNA reads TGTGCCAGCAGGGGCAGGGGGTTCCACGAGCAGTACTTC. Protein: CASRGRGFHEQYF.

In the case of this clone: One junction end disagrees with the germline gene, perhaps due to a read error. The V gene is TRBV7-7, the J gene TRBJ2-3; TRBD2 aligns across 8 bases. The CDR3 extends over 15 amino acids. Looked up from germline, CDR1 is SSHAT and CDR2 is FNYEAQ (reference sequence). CDR3 nucleotide sequence: TGTGCTAGCAGCTCGGGGGGGAGCCGCACAGATACGCAGTATTTT. It encodes CASSSGGSRTDTQYF.

The chain has TRBV7-9 and TRBJ2-2; D gene ambiguous. V was pared by 7 bases and J by 4 bases, with 10 bases between. The CDR3 totals 13 residues. Germline V gene lookup returns CDR1 SEHNR and CDR2 FQNEAQ (reference sequence). CDR3 DNA: TGTGCCAGCACCTCGCTCAGCACCGGGGAGCTGTTTTTT. Its protein product is CASTSLSTGELFF.

J is TRBJ2-2 and V is TRBV4-1; D gene unclear. Trimming pared 0 bases from V and 2 bases from J, leaving 16 bases between. Germline-derived CDR1 and CDR2 are MGHRA and YSYEKL. The CDR3 covers 18 residues. DNA of the CDR3: TGCGCCAGCAGCCAAGATTCGTGGCTACTATCAAACACCGGGGAGCTGTTTTTT. It codes for CASSQDSWLLSNTGELFF.

The chain uses TRBV27 and TRBJ2-3; 8 bases agree with TRBD2. Germline CDR1 reads MNHEY; CDR2 reads SMNVEV (reference sequence). The CDR3 length is 13 residues. The V gene end was trimmed by 8 bases and the J gene end by 3 bases; junction bases not matched to a gene: 4. The CDR3 protein is CASSLAGTDTQYF. CDR3 sequence (DNA): TGTGCCAGCTCCTTAGCGGGGACAGATACGCAGTATTTT.

V usage is TRBV5-1 and J usage is TRBJ2-3, with 13 positions matching TRBD2. Per germline, CDR1 SGHRS and CDR2 YFSETQ. With 1 base clipped from V and 7 bases from J, the junction kept 3 bases outside the gene matches. The CDR3 runs 15 residues. The CDR3 here is CASSLWTSGSNTQYF. The CDR3 DNA sequence: TGCGCCAGCAGCTTGTGGACTAGCGGGAGTAATACGCAGTATTTT.

The table lists this clone with a count of one. The rearrangement links TRBV5-4 to TRBJ1-6; the D gene is possibly TRBD1 (5 bases). CDR3 length: 14 residues. The V gene lost 3 bases and the J gene lost 10 bases, with 14 bases spanning the gap. Per the germline V gene, CDR1 is SGHNT and CDR2 is YYREEE (reference sequence). As DNA, the CDR3 is TGTGCCAGCAGCTGGCAGGGCCACGGCTCACCCCTCCACTTT. Amino acid sequence: CASSWQGHGSPLHF.